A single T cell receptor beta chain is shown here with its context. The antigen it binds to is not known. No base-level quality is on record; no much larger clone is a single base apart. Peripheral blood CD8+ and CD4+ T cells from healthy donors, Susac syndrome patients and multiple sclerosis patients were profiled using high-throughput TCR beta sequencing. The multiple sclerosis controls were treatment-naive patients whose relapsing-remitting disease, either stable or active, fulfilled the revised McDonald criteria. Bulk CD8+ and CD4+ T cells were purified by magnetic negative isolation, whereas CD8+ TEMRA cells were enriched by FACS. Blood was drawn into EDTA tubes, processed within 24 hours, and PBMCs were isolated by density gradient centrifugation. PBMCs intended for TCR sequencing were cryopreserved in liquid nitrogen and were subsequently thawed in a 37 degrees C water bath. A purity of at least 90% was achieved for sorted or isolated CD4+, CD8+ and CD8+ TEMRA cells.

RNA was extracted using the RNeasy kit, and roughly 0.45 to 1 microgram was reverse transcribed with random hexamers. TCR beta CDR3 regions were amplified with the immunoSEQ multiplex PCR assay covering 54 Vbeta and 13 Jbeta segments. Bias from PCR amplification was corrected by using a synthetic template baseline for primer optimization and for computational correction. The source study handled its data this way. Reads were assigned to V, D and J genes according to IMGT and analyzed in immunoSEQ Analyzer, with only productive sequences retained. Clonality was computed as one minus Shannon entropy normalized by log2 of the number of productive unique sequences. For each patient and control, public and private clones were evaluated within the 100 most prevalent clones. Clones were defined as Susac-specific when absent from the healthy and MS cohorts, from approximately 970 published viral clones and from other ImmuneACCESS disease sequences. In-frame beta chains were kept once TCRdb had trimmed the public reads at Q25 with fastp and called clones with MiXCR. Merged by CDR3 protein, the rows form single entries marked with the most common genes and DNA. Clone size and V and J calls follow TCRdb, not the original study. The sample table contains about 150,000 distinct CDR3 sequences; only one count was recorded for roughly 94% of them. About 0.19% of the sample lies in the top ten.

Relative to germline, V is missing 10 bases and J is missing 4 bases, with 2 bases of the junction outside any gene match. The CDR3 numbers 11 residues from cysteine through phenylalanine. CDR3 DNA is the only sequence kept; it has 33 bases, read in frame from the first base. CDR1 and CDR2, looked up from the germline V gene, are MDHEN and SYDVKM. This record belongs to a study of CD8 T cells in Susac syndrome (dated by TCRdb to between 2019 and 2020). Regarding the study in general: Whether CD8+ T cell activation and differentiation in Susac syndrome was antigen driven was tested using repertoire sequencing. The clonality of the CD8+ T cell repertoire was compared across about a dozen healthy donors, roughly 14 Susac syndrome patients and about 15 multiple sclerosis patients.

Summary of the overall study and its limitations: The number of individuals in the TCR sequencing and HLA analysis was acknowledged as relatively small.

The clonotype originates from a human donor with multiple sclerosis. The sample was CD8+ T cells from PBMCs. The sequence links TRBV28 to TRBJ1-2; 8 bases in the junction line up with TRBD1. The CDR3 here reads CAIGQGYGYTF. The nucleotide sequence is TGTGCCATCGGACAGGGCTATGGCTACACCTTC.